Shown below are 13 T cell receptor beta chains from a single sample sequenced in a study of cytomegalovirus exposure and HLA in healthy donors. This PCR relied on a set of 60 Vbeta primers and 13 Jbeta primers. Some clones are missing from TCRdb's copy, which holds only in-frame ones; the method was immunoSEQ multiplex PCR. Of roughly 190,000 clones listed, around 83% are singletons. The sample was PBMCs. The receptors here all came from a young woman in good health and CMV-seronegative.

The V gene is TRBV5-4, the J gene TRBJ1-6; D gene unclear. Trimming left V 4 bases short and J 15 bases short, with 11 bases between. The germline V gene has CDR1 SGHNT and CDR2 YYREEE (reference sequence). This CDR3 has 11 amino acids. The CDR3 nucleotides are TGTGCCAGCAGCCGTGTTGGACTCCTCCACTTT. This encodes CASSRVGLLHF.

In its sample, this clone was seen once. Here the CDR3 reads CASNRAGGTYEQYF. CDR3 bases: TGTGCCAGCAATAGAGCGGGAGGTACCTACGAGCAGTACTTC. The chain has TRBV28 and TRBJ2-7, with 9 bases lining up with TRBD2. After removal of 7 bases from V and 2 bases from J, the junction contained 6 bases not matched to a gene. The CDR3 is 14 amino acids. Germline lookup yields CDR1 MDHEN and CDR2 SYDVKM.

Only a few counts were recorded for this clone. The CDR3 nucleotides read TGCGCCAGCAGCTTGGTACAGGGGGCGGACACTGAAGCTTTCTTT. It yields the protein CASSLVQGADTEAFF. The chain links TRBV5-1 to TRBJ1-1, with TRBD1 matching 9 bases. This CDR3 has 15 residues. V lost 0 bases, J lost 3 bases, and 3 bases stayed unmatched. Looked up from germline, CDR1 is SGHRS and CDR2 is YFSETQ.

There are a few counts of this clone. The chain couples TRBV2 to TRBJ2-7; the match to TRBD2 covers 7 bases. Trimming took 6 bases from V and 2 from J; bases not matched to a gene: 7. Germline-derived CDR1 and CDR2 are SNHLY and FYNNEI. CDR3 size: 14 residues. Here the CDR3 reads CASRREGNTYEQYF. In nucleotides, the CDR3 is TGTGCCAGCAGAAGGGAGGGAAACACCTACGAGCAGTACTTC.

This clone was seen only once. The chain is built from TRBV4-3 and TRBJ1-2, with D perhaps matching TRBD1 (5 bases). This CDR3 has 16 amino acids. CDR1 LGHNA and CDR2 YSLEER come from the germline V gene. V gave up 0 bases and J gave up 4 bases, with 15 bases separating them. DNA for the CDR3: TGCGCCAGCAGCCAAGATATGGGGGGTAAAGGCTATGGCTACACCTTC. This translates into CASSQDMGGKGYGYTF.

Here the CDR3 reads CASSYSGCGYTF. The CDR3 DNA reads as TGTGCCAGCAGTTATTCAGGGTGTGGCTACACCTTC. The genes are TRBV6-5 and TRBJ1-2; the D gene is possibly TRBD1 (5 bases). V lost 3 bases and J 7 bases, leaving 9 bases between the germline ends. This CDR3 comprises 12 residues. Germline CDR1 MNHEY, CDR2 SVGAGI.

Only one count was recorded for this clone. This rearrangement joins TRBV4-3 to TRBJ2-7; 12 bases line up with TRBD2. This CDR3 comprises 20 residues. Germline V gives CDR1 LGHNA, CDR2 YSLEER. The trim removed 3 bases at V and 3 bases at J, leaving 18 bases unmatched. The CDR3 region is CASSQTYERLAGAHNYEQYF. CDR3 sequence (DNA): TGCGCCAGCAGCCAGACGTACGAAAGACTAGCGGGGGCACATAACTACGAGCAGTACTTC.

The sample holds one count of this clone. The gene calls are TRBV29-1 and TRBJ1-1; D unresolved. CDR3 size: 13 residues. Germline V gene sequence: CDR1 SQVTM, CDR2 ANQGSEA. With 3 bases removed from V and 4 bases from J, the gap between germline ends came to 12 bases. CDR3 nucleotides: TGCAGCGTTGAGAGCGCGATGGGCACTGAAGCTTTCTTT. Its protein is CSVESAMGTEAFF.

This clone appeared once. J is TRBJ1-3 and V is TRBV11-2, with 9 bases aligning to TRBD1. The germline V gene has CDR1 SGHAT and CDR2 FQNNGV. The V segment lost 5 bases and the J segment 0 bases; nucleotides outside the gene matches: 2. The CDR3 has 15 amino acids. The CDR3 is CASSVTGGSGNTIYF. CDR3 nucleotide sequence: TGTGCCAGCAGCGTGACAGGGGGCTCTGGAAACACCATATATTTT.

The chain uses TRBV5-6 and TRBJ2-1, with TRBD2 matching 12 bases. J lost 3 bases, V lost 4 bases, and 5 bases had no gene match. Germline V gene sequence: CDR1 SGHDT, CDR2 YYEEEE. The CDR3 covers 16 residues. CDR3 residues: CASSTGTSGFYNEQFF. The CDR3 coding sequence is TGTGCCAGCAGCACCGGGACTAGCGGGTTCTACAATGAGCAGTTCTTC.

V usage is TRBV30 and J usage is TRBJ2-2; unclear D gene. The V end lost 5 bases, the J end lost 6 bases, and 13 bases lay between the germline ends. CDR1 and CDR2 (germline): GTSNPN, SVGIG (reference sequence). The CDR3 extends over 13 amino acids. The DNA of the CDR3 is TGTGCCTGGTCCCCGAGTCGGGCCGGGGAGCTGTTTTTT. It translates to CAWSPSRAGELFF.

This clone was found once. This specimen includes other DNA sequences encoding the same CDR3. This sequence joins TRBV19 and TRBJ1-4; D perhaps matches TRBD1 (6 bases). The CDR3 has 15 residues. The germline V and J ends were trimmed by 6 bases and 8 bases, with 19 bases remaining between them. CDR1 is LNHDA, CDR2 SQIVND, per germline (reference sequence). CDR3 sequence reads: CASSPPDRLEEKLFF. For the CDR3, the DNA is TGTGCCAGTAGCCCCCCCGACAGGCTAGAAGAAAAACTGTTTTTT.

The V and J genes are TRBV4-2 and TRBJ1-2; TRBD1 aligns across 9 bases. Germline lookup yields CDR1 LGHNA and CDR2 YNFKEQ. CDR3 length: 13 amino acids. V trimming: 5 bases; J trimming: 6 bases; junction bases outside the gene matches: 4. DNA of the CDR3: TGTGCCAGCAGCGCCCGGACAGGGGATGGCTACACCTTC. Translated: CASSARTGDGYTF.